This T cell receptor beta chain was profiled in a study of T cell responses to AZD1222 COVID-19 vaccine. Study findings and constraints: Most donors were white British, females outnumbered males, and clonal diversity was possibly underestimated.

Using immunoSEQ multiplex PCR, the repertoire was profiled, and TCRdb retains in-frame clones only, with some absent. The repertoire has 86,000 or so clones, about 92% of them found once; the top ten carry 2.2%. Points on this clone: Its antigen is unknown.

The sequencing here drew on peripheral blood, taken on day 0 of AZD1222 vaccination. The sequence was obtained from an adult in good health.

The CDR3 DNA sequence: TGTGCCAGCAGTTCGCGGGCCCAGCATGAGCAGTACTTC. Its translation: CASSSRAQHEQYF. The chain links TRBV6-5 to TRBJ2-7; possibly TRBD2 for D (5 bases). The V end lost 4 bases, the J end lost 7 bases, and 14 bases lay between the germline ends. The germline gives CDR1 MNHEY, CDR2 SVGAGI. The CDR3 spans 13 residues.